This T cell receptor (beta chain) was observed in a study of T cells in Graves' hyperthyroidism and ophthalmopathy. CDR3 size: 18 residues. V lost 1 base to trimming and J lost 9 bases, with 25 bases between them. Per germline, CDR1 SGHVS and CDR2 FQNEAQ. It was 10 ml of fresh peripheral blood that supplied the PBMCs. This clonotype was seen repeatedly, ten times or more. Its antigen is currently unknown. Study-level points and caveats: Ophthalmopathy prediction by the model preceded onset by a median approximately 6.9 months. Through a model of 13 V-J features, ophthalmopathy was separated from stable hyperthyroidism.

Amplified TCR beta CDR3 regions derived from RNA transcripts. TCR CDR3 regions were first amplified by RT-PCR with HTBI primers. Each CDR3 protein gets one entry after TCRdb re-called the multiplex PCR reads with MiXCR. Found here are approximately 260,000 distinct CDR3 sequences, 12% to 15% of them singletons; the top ten hold over 30%. Material: blood. This chain joins TRBV7-8 and TRBJ2-1; D possibly matches TRBD1 or TRBD2 (5 bases each). The sequence derives from a woman aged 50 to 65 with Graves' hyperthyroidism that later progressed to Graves' ophthalmopathy. Here the CDR3 DNA reads TGTGCCAGCAGCTTAGTACGTGGGAGCGTCCAAGGGGTTAGTGAGCAGTTCTTC. Protein: CASSLVRGSVQGVSEQFF.